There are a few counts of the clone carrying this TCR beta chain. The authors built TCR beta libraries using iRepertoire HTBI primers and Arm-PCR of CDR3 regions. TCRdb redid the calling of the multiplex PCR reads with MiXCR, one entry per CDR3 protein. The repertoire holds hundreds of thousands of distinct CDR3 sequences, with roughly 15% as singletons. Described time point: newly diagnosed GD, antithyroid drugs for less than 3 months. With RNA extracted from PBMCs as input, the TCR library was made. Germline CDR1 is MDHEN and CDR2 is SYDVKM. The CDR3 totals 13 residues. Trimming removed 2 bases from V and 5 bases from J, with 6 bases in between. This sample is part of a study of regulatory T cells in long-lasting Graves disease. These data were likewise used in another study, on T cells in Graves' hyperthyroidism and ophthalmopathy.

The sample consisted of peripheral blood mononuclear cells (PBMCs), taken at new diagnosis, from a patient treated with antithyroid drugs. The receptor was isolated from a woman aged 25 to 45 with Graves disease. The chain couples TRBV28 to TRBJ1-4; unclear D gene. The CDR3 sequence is CASSLGQNEKLFF. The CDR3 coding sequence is TGTGCCAGCAGTTTAGGGCAAAATGAAAAACTGTTTTTT.